Below, 3 T cell receptor beta chains from the same sample are listed, as sequenced in a study of shared clonotypes between healthy human individuals. Assay: immunoSEQ multiplex PCR; the TCRdb copy retains only in-frame clones and omits some. The sample includes approximately 350,000 clones, about 96% of them seen just once. Sequenced input: memory CD8+ T cells sorted from blood. The subset: CD45RO+ cells pooled with CCR7-negative TemRA cells. The receptors were gathered from a man between 25 and 39 years old in good health.

The table lists this clone with a count of one. The chain joins TRBV30 to TRBJ2-7; TRBD1 agrees at 9 bases. Germline V lookup: CDR1 GTSNPN, CDR2 SVGIG (reference sequence). The CDR3 has 14 residues. J gave up 4 bases and V 3 bases, and 7 bases lay outside the gene matches. CDR3 amino acids: CAWSLPGQGYEQYF. The CDR3 DNA sequence: TGTGCCTGGAGCCTCCCGGGACAGGGTTACGAGCAGTACTTC.

This clone was counted once. The chain carries TRBV4-1 and TRBJ2-1; TRBD2 matches 8 bases. Germline V gene lookup returns CDR1 MGHRA and CDR2 YSYEKL. V was clipped by 1 base and J by 8 bases; unmatched bases: 1. The CDR3 runs to 13 residues. The DNA of the CDR3 is TGCGCCAGCAGCCAAGCGCGGGGGGATGAGCAGTTCTTC. The encoded protein is CASSQARGDEQFF.

The CDR3 DNA reads TGTGCCAGCAGGTGGATCGGGACTAGCTCCTACGAGCAGTACTTC. Translating gives CASRWIGTSSYEQYF. The rearrangement links TRBV2 to TRBJ2-7, with 8 nucleotides matching TRBD2. The CDR3 is made up of 15 amino acids. V gave up 6 bases and J gave up 0 bases; unmatched junction bases: 7. From germline, CDR1 is SNHLY and CDR2 FYNNEI.